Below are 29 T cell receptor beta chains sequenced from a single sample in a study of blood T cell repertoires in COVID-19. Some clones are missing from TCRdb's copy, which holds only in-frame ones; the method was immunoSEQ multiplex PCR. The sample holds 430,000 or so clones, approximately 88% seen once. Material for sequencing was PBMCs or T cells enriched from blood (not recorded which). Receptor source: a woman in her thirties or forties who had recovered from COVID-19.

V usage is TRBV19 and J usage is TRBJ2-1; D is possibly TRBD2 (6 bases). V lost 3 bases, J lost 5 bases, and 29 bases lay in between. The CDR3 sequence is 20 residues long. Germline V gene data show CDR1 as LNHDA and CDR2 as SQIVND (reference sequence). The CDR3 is CASSIYPPPSGLGTDNEQFF. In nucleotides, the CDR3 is TGTGCCAGTAGTATCTATCCCCCCCCCAGTGGACTCGGGACTGACAATGAGCAGTTCTTC.

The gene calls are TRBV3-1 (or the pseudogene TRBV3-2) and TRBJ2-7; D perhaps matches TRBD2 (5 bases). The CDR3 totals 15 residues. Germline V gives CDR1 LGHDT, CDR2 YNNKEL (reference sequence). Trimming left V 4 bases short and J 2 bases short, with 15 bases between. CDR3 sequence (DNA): TGTGCCAGCAGCCGGGGTCCTACTAGAACCTACGAGCAGTACTTC. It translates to CASSRGPTRTYEQYF.

The CDR3 DNA follows: TGTGCCAGCAGCGCCCCGGGCCTAGCGGGATGGGTCAATGAGCAGTTCTTC. Translated: CASSAPGLAGWVNEQFF. The chain couples TRBV7-2 to TRBJ2-1; 9 positions agree with TRBD2. This CDR3 spans 17 amino acids. V lost 5 bases and J lost 6; bases outside the gene matches: 14. Germline V gene sequence: CDR1 SGHTA, CDR2 FQGNSA.

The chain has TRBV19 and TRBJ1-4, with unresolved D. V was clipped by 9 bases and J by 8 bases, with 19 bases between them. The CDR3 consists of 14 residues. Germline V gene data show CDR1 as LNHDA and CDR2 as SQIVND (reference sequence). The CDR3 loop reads CASQSSGRREKLFF. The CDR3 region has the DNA TGTGCCAGCCAGTCATCGGGGAGAAGAGAAAAACTGTTTTTT.

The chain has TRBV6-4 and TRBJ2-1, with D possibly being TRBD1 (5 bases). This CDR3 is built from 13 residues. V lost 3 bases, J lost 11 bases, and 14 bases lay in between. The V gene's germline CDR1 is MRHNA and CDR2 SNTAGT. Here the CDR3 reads CASSEDSYGKQFF. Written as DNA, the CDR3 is TGTGCCAGCAGTGAAGACAGCTACGGCAAGCAGTTCTTC.

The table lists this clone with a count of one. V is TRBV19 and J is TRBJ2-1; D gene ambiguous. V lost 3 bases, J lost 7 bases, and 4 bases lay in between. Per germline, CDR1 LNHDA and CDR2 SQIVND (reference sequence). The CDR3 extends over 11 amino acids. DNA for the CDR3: TGTGCCAGTAGTATCCGGAATGAGCAGTTCTTC. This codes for CASSIRNEQFF.

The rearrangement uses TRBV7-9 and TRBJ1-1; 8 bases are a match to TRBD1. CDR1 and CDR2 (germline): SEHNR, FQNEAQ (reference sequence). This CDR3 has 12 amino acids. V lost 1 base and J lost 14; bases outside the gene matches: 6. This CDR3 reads CASSLGEWTGFF. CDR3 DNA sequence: TGTGCCAGCAGCTTAGGGGAATGGACAGGGTTCTTT.

As DNA, the CDR3 is TGTGCCAGCAGCAGAACAGGGGAAGGGAGAGAAAAACTGTTTTTT. Encoded protein: CASSRTGEGREKLFF. The rearrangement uses TRBV3-1 (or the pseudogene TRBV3-2) and TRBJ1-4, with 7 bases aligning to TRBD1. There are 15 residues in the CDR3. The V and J ends lost 5 bases and 8 bases, in that order; junction bases with no gene match: 11. CDR1 and CDR2 from the germline V gene are LGHDT and YNNKEL (reference sequence).

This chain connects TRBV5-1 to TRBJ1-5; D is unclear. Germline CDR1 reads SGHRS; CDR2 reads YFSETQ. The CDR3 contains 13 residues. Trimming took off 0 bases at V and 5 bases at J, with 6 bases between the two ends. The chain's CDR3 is CASSLDAHQPQHF. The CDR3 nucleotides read TGCGCCAGCAGCTTGGATGCGCATCAGCCCCAGCATTTT.

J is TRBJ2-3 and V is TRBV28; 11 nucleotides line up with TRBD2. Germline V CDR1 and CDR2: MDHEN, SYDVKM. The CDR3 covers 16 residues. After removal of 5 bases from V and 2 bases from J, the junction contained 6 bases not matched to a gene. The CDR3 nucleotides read TGTGCCAGCAGTGCCTTACTAGCGGGAGCCACAGATACGCAGTATTTT. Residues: CASSALLAGATDTQYF.

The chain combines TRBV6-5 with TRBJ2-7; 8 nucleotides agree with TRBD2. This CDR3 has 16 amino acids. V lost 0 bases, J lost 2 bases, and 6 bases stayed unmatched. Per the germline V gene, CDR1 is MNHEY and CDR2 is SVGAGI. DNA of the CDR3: TGTGCCAGCAGTTACTCCCCACTAGCGGTTCCCTACGAGCAGTACTTC. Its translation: CASSYSPLAVPYEQYF.

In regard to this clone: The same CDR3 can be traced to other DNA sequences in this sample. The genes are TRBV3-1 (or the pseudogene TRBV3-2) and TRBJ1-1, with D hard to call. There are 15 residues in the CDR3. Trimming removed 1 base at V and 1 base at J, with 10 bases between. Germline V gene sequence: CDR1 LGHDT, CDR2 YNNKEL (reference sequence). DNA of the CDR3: TGTGCCAGCAGCCAAGTTGCCCGGGGGAACACTGAAGCTTTCTTT. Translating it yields CASSQVARGNTEAFF.

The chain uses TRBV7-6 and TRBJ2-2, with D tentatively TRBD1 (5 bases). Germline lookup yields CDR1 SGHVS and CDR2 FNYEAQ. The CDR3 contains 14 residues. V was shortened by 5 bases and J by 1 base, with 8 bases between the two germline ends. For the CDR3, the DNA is TGTGCCAGCAGCCCAGGGTTGAACACCGGGGAGCTGTTTTTT. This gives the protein CASSPGLNTGELFF.

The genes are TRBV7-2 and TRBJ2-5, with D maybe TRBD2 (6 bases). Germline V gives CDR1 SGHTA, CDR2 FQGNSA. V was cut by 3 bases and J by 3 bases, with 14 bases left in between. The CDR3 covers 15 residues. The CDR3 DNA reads TGTGCCAGCAGCTTCCTAGCGACGGTTGAAGAGACCCAGTACTTC. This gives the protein CASSFLATVEETQYF.

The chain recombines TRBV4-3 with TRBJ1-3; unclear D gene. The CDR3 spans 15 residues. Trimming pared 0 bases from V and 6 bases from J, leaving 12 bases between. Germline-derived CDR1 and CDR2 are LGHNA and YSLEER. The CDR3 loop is CASSQEVRVVNTIYF. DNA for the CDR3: TGCGCCAGCAGCCAAGAAGTGCGTGTCGTAAACACCATATATTTT.

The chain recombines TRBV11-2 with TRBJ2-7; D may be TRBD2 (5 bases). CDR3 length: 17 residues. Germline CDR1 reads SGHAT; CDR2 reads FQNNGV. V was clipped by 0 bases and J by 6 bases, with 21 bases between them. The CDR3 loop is CASSLEGTRGPWAEQYF. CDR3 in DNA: TGTGCCAGCAGCTTAGAGGGCACCCGGGGTCCATGGGCCGAGCAGTACTTC.

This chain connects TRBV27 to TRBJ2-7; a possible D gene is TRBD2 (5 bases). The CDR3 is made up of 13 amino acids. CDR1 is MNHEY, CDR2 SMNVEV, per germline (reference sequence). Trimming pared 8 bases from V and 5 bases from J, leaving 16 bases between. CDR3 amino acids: CASRTEGKDEQYF. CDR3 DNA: TGTGCCAGCCGCACAGAGGGAAAAGACGAGCAGTACTTC.

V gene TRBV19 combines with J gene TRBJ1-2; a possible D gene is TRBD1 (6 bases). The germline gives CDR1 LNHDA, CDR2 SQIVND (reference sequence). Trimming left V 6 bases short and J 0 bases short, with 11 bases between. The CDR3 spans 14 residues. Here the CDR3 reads CASRGGFPNYGYTF. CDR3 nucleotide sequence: TGTGCCAGTAGAGGGGGATTCCCTAACTATGGCTACACCTTC.

CDR3 sequence: CASSSGHLLAKNIQYF. For the CDR3, the DNA is TGTGCCAGCAGTTCCGGACATCTTCTAGCCAAAAACATTCAGTACTTC. This rearrangement joins TRBV28 to TRBJ2-4; tentatively, D is TRBD1 (5 bases). Trimming pared 4 bases from V and 0 bases from J, leaving 13 bases between. Germline loops: CDR1 MDHEN, CDR2 SYDVKM. This CDR3 comprises 16 residues.

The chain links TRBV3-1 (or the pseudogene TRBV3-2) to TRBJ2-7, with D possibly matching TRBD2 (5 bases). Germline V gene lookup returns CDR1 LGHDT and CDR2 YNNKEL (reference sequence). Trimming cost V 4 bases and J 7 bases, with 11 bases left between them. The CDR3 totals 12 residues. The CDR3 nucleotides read TGTGCCAGCAGCCCATTAGGGAGAGAGCAGTACTTC. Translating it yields CASSPLGREQYF.

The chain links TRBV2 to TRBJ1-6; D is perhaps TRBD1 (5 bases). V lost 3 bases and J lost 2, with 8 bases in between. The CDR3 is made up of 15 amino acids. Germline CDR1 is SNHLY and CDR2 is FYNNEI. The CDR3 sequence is CASSDQGTYNSPLHF. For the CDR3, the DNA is TGTGCCAGCAGTGATCAGGGTACCTATAATTCACCCCTCCACTTT.

CDR3 amino acids: CASSYSLPGEAYEQYF. CDR3 nucleotide sequence: TGTGCCAGCAGTTACTCCCTCCCGGGGGAAGCCTACGAGCAGTACTTC. The chain uses TRBV6-5 and TRBJ2-7; possibly TRBD2 for D (6 bases). The CDR3 spans 16 residues. Germline CDR1 and CDR2: MNHEY and SVGAGI. Trimming took off 0 bases at V and 2 bases at J, with 14 bases between the two ends.

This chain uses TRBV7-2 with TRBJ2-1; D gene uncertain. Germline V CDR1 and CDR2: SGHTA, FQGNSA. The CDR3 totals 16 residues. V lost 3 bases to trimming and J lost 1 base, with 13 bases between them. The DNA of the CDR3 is TGTGCCAGCAGCTTTGCCATGCAGGTGTCCTACAATGAGCAGTTCTTC. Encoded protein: CASSFAMQVSYNEQFF.

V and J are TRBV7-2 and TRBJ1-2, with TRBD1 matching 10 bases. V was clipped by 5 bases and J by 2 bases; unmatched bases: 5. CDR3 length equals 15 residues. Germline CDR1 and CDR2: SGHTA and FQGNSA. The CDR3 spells CASSPPGQGNYGYTF. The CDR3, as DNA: TGTGCCAGCAGCCCGCCGGGACAGGGGAACTATGGCTACACCTTC.

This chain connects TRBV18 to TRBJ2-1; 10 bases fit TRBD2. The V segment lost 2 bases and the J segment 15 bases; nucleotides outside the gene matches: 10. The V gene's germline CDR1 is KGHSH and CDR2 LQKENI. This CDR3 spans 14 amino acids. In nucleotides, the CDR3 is TGTGCCAGCTCACCAGCTAGCGGGAGTTTTGGTACGTTCTTC. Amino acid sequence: CASSPASGSFGTFF.

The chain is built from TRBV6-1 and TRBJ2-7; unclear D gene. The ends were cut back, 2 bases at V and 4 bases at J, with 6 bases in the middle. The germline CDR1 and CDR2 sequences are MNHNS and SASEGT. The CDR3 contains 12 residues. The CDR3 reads CASSEMRYEQYF. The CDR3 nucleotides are TGTGCCAGCAGTGAAATGCGGTACGAGCAGTACTTC.

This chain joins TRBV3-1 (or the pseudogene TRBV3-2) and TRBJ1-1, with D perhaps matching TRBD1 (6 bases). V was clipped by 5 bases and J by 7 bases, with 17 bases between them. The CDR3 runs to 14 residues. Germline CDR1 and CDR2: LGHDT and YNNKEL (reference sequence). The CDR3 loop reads CASSGRGGRSEAFF. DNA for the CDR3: TGTGCCAGCAGCGGGAGGGGGGGTCGCAGTGAAGCTTTCTTT.

As DNA, the CDR3 is TGCAGCACCAAGCTGAACACTGAAGCTTTCTTT. It specifies CSTKLNTEAFF. The rearrangement uses TRBV29-1 and TRBJ1-1; D is ambiguous. Trimming removed 8 bases at V and 0 bases at J, with 7 bases between. Germline V lookup: CDR1 SQVTM, CDR2 ANQGSEA. The CDR3 runs to 11 residues.

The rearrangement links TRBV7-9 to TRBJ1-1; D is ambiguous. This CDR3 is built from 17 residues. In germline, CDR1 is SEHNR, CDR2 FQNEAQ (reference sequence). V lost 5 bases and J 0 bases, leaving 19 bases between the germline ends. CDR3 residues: CASSPHRGFKMNTEAFF. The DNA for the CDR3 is TGTGCCAGCAGCCCCCACCGGGGTTTCAAAATGAACACTGAAGCTTTCTTT. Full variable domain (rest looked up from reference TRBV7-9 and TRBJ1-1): DTGVSQNPRHKITKRGQNVTFRCDPISEHNRLYWYRQTLGQGPEFLTYFQNEAQLEKSRLLSDRFSAERPKGSFSTLEIQRTEQGDSAMYLCASSPHRGFKMNTEAFFGQGTRLTVV.